This section outlines one T cell receptor beta chain sequence together with its context. Authors' processing steps: Using reference gene primer amplification, nucleated cell counts were estimated. Assay used: immunoSEQ multiplex PCR; TCRdb lists only in-frame clones, some missing. V, J and clone size were drawn from that table, and D and trimming were deduced from the DNA. The sample consists of approximately 290,000 clones, about 86% of them appearing once. This sample was taken from a study of blood T cell repertoires in COVID-19. CDR3 length equals 16 residues. The germline CDR1 and CDR2 sequences are LNHNV and YYDKDF (reference sequence). V was trimmed by 0 bases and J by 5 bases, leaving 14 bases between them.

Sequences were obtained from peripheral blood. V usage is TRBV15 and J usage is TRBJ1-5; possible D gene TRBD1, 5 bases. This receptor was taken from a person aged 70 to 85 with COVID-19, enrolled during active disease. CDR3 in amino acids: CATSRDSQGSYQPQHF. The CDR3, as DNA: TGTGCCACCAGCAGAGATTCCCAGGGCAGCTATCAGCCCCAGCATTTT.